This T cell receptor (beta chain) was captured by sequencing in a study of blood T cell repertoires in COVID-19. Across the whole study: The origin of the acute and convalescent COVID-19 samples was the United States, Italy and Spain. PBMCs, B-cell-depleted T cells, or T cells provided the cDNA or gDNA that made up the material.

Per the study methods: Nucleated cell number was recorded as an estimate derived from reference gene primer amplification. Assay: immunoSEQ multiplex PCR; the TCRdb copy retains only in-frame clones and omits some. V, J and clone size reflect that table, while D and trimming were determined from the DNA. The sample contains some 170,000 clones, approximately 80% of which appear only once. CDR3 size: 14 residues. The V segment lost 3 bases and the J segment 5 bases; nucleotides outside the gene matches: 7. Germline lookup yields CDR1 SGHVS and CDR2 FQNEAQ. Sequenced: peripheral blood. The source of this sequence is a woman aged 40 to 50 with COVID-19, enrolled during active disease. This chain connects TRBV7-8 to TRBJ2-7, with 7 bases aligning to TRBD2. CDR3 sequence (DNA): TGTGCCAGCAGCTTGACTAGCTTTCGCGACGAGCAGTACTTC. As protein: CASSLTSFRDEQYF.